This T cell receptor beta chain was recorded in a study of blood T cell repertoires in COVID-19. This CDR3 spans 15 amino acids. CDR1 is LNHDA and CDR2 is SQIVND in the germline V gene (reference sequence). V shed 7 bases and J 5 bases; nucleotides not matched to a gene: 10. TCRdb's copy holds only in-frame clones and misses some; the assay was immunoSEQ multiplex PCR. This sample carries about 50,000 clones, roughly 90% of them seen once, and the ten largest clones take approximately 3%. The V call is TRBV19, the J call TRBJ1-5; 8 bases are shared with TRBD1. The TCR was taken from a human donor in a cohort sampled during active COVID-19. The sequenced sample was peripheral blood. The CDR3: CASKTRDRTYQPQHF. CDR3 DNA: TGTGCCAGTAAAACCCGGGACAGGACATATCAGCCCCAGCATTTT.